The 6 T cell receptor beta chains below all came from one sample that was sequenced in a study of regulatory T cells in long-lasting Graves disease. Library construction for TCR beta used iRepertoire HTBI primers and Arm-PCR of CDR3 regions. Via MiXCR, TCRdb re-called the multiplex PCR reads, giving one row per CDR3 protein. The data hold about 540,000 distinct CDR3 sequences, with roughly 13% observed a single time. The time point here: newly diagnosed GD, antithyroid drugs for less than 3 months. From PBMCs, RNA was extracted and then used to make the TCR library. The sample was also reused in another study, on T cells in Graves' hyperthyroidism and ophthalmopathy.

Here the sequenced sample was peripheral blood mononuclear cells (PBMCs), taken at new diagnosis, from a patient treated with antithyroid drugs. These receptors were collected from a man in his thirties or forties with Graves disease.

The genes are TRBV29-1 and TRBJ2-4; 7 positions agree with TRBD1. CDR1 and CDR2 from the germline V gene are SQVTM and ANQGSEA. This CDR3 region has 14 residues. V was pared by 0 bases and J by 7 bases, with 6 bases of the junction left unmatched. The DNA for the CDR3 is TGCAGCGTTGAAGATCCAGGGGGAGCGAACATTCAGTACTTC. Its translation: CSVEDPGGANIQYF. Variable domain in full (rest from reference TRBV29-1 and TRBJ2-4): SAVISQKPSRDICQRGTSLTIQCQVDSQVTMMFWYRQQPGQSLTLIATANQGSEATYESGFVIDKFPISRPNLTFSTLTVSNMSPEDSSIYLCSVEDPGGANIQYFGAGTRLSVL.

The rearrangement links TRBV4-3 to TRBJ1-3; 7 bases fit TRBD1. J lost 1 base, V lost 2 bases, and 8 bases had no gene match. The CDR3 runs to 17 residues. The V gene's germline CDR1 is LGHNA and CDR2 YSLEER. DNA of the CDR3: TGCGCCAGCAGCCAACCCGGGACAGCGAAATCTGGAAACACCATATATTTT. Its protein product is CASSQPGTAKSGNTIYF.

In its sample, this clonotype was seen many times. CDR3 amino acids: CSAPPVPTPSTDTQYF. The CDR3 bases are TGCAGCGCACCCCCCGTTCCGACTCCGAGTACAGATACGCAGTATTTT. This chain connects TRBV29-1 to TRBJ2-3; D gene ambiguous. The CDR3 sequence is 16 residues long. V lost 7 bases to trimming and J lost 3 bases, with 23 bases between them. The germline CDR1 and CDR2 sequences are SQVTM and ANQGSEA.

There are a few counts of this clonotype. V is TRBV9 and J is TRBJ2-7; D call uncertain. CDR3 length: 12 amino acids. The germline V gene encodes CDR1 SGDLS and CDR2 YYNGEE. V dropped 4 bases and J dropped 6 bases, with 11 bases sitting between them. The CDR3 region has the DNA TGTGCCAGCAGCCCCGGCTGGGCCGAGCAGTACTTC. It specifies CASSPGWAEQYF.

The chain's CDR3 is CASSLVWAQETQYF. As DNA, the CDR3 is TGCGCCAGCAGCTTGGTGTGGGCCCAAGAGACCCAGTACTTC. The gene calls are TRBV5-1 and TRBJ2-5; no firm D call. The CDR3 has 14 residues. The germline V and J ends were trimmed by 0 bases and 1 base, with 7 bases remaining between them. The germline V gene encodes CDR1 SGHRS and CDR2 YFSETQ. The whole variable domain, remainder taken from reference TRBV5-1 and TRBJ2-5, is KAGVTQTPRYLIKTRGQQVTLSCSPISGHRSVSWYQQTPGQGLQFLFEYFSETQRNKGNFPGRFSGRQFSNSRSEMNVSTLELGDSALYLCASSLVWAQETQYFGPGTRLLVL.

The table lists this clonotype with many counts. This chain connects TRBV29-1 to TRBJ2-3, with 10 bases identical to TRBD2. Looked up from germline, CDR1 is SQVTM and CDR2 is ANQGSEA. Trimming cost V 6 bases and J 5 bases; bases outside gene matches: 8. The CDR3 is 14 residues long. CDR3 sequence reads: CSVILAGAEDTQYF. In DNA form, the CDR3 reads TGCAGCGTGATCCTAGCGGGAGCGGAAGATACGCAGTATTTT.